These T cell receptor beta chains were read from a single sample in a study of blood T cell repertoires in COVID-19. Clones were read by immunoSEQ multiplex PCR, and TCRdb kept only the in-frame ones, dropping some. This repertoire shows about 140,000 clones, about nine tenths found once; its top ten account for around 2.3%. The sample taken for sequencing was peripheral blood. The receptors stem from a middle-aged man with active COVID-19. Both conserved end residues are part of each CDR3. D genes are given only for firm matches. A clone size is listed for some rows: how often the clone was seen (once, few, many), or a class if it is expanded.

V gene,J gene,clone size,D gene,CDR3 protein,CDR3 DNA
TRBV5-1,TRBJ2-2,.,TRBD1,CASIPGQEKTGELFF,TGCGCCAGCATTCCGGGACAGGAAAAGACCGGGGAGCTGTTTTTT
TRBV19,TRBJ2-2,.,.,CASSIDPRVGATTGELFF,TGTGCCAGTAGTATAGACCCACGTGTGGGGGCGACCACCGGGGAGCTGTTTTTT
TRBV5-1,TRBJ2-2,few,.,CASSRPGLETGELFF,TGCGCCAGCAGCAGACCGGGACTTGAAACCGGGGAGCTGTTTTTT
TRBV9,TRBJ2-3,.,TRBD2,CASSVSTSGFRTDTQYF,TGTGCCAGCAGCGTTTCGACTAGCGGGTTCCGCACAGATACGCAGTATTTT
TRBV30,TRBJ2-5,.,TRBD2,CAWSAGGGLKTQYF,TGTGCCTGGAGTGCGGGAGGGGGGTTGAAGACCCAGTACTTC
TRBV5-4,TRBJ2-5,.,TRBD1,CASSAGQGQETQYF,TGTGCCAGCAGCGCGGGACAGGGCCAAGAGACCCAGTACTTC
TRBV2,TRBJ1-2,.,TRBD1,CASSGTGRLGYTF,TGTGCCAGCAGTGGGACAGGTCGCTTGGGCTACACCTTC
TRBV15,TRBJ1-1,once,.,CATSSKIQVGDTEAFF,TGTGCCACCAGCAGCAAAATACAGGTTGGGGACACTGAAGCTTTCTTT
TRBV5-1,TRBJ2-1,.,TRBD2,CASSRGEVDNEQFF,TGCGCCAGCTCGCGGGGGGAGGTAGACAATGAGCAGTTCTTC
TRBV7-6,TRBJ1-1,.,TRBD1,CASSKAGTGVTEAFF,TGTGCCAGCAGTAAAGCCGGGACAGGGGTAACTGAAGCTTTCTTT
TRBV5-1,TRBJ2-1,.,TRBD2,CASSSLSGGASYNEQFF,TGCGCCAGCAGCTCCCTTAGCGGGGGGGCATCCTACAATGAGCAGTTCTTC
TRBV2,TRBJ2-2,.,TRBD1,CASISQGANTGELFF,TGTGCCAGCATCTCACAGGGGGCAAACACCGGGGAGCTGTTTTTT
TRBV3-1/TRBV3-2,TRBJ2-3,.,TRBD2,CASSQGTGGDADTQYF,TGTGCCAGCAGCCAAGGAACGGGGGGAGATGCAGATACGCAGTATTTT
TRBV18,TRBJ1-5,.,.,CASSPPGGNQPQHF,TGTGCCAGCTCACCACCGGGAGGGAATCAGCCCCAGCATTTT
TRBV7-2,TRBJ1-4,.,.,CASSPRGGEKLFF,TGTGCCAGCAGCCCTAGGGGAGGAGAAAAACTGTTTTTT
TRBV9,TRBJ2-3,once,.,CASSVLAVSDTQYF,TGTGCCAGCAGCGTATTGGCGGTCTCAGATACGCAGTATTTT
TRBV12-3/TRBV12-4,TRBJ1-1,.,.,CASSLGAQAFF,TGTGCCAGCAGTTTAGGAGCACAAGCTTTCTTT
TRBV7-3,TRBJ1-1,.,.,CASSLVGVNTEAFF,TGTGCCAGCAGCTTAGTAGGGGTGAACACTGAAGCTTTCTTT
TRBV6-1,TRBJ1-6,.,.,CASSEEGYSPLHF,TGTGCCAGCAGTGAAGAGGGGTATTCACCCCTCCACTTT
TRBV7-8,TRBJ2-1,.,.,CASSLTLWGDEQFF,TGTGCCAGCAGCCTAACTTTATGGGGCGATGAGCAGTTCTTC
TRBV11-3,TRBJ2-1,.,TRBD1,CASSPDRANEQFF,TGTGCCAGCAGCCCGGACAGGGCCAATGAGCAGTTCTTC
TRBV4-1,TRBJ2-1,.,.,CASSQDQGFSFGEQFF,TGCGCCAGCAGCCAAGATCAGGGGTTCAGCTTTGGCGAGCAGTTCTTC
TRBV6-6,TRBJ2-1,.,TRBD2,CASSYSILAGGNEQFF,TGTGCCAGCAGCTACTCGATACTAGCGGGGGGCAATGAGCAGTTCTTC
TRBV6-1,TRBJ1-1,.,.,CASSERSQNTEAFF,TGTGCCAGCAGTGAACGGAGCCAAAACACTGAAGCTTTCTTT
TRBV5-1,TRBJ1-1,.,.,CASSGTSNTEAFF,TGCGCCAGCAGCGGCACCTCGAACACTGAAGCTTTCTTT
TRBV5-4,TRBJ2-7,.,.,CASSERSSYEQYF,TGTGCCAGCAGCGAGAGGAGCTCCTACGAGCAGTACTTC
TRBV18,TRBJ1-2,once,TRBD1,CASSPQGALNYGYTF,TGTGCCAGCTCACCACAGGGGGCACTAAACTATGGCTACACCTTC
TRBV19,TRBJ1-2,.,.,CASSKTANYGYTF,TGTGCCAGTAGTAAGACAGCTAACTATGGCTACACCTTC
TRBV5-1,TRBJ1-2,.,TRBD1,CASSPTTGLTDGYTF,TGCGCCAGCAGCCCTACGACAGGGCTCACGGATGGCTACACCTTC